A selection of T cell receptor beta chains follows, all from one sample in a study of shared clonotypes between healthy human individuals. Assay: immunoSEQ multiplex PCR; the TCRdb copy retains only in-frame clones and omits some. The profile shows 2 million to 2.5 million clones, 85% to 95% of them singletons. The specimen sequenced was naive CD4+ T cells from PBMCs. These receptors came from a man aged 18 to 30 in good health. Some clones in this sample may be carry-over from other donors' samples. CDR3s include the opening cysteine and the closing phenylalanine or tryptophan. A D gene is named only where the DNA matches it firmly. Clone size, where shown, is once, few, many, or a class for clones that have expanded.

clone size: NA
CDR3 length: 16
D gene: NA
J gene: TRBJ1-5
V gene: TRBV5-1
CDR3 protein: CASSLDGSNSNQPQHF
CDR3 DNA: TGCGCCAGCAGCTTGGATGGCAGCAATAGCAATCAGCCCCAGCATTTT

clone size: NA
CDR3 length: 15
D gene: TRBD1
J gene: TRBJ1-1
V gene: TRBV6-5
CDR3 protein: CASSSRDRPNTEAFF
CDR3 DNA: TGTGCCAGCAGTTCCCGGGACAGACCGAACACTGAAGCTTTCTTT

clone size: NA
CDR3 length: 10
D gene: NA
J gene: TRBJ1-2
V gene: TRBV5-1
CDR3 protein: CASSLGGYTF
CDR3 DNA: TGCGCCAGCAGCTTGGGTGGCTACACCTTC

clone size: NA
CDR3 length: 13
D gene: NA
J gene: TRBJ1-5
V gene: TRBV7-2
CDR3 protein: CASSRSPNQPQHF
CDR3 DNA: TGTGCCAGCAGCCGCTCGCCCAATCAGCCCCAGCATTTT

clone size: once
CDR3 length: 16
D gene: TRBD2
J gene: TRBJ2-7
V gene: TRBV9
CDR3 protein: CASSVGRLAGVWEQYF
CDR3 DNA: TGTGCCAGCAGCGTAGGGAGACTAGCGGGAGTTTGGGAGCAGTACTTC

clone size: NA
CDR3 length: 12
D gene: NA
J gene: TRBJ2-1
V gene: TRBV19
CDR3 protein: CASSNLGNEQFF
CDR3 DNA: TGTGCCAGTAGTAATCTAGGCAATGAGCAGTTCTTC

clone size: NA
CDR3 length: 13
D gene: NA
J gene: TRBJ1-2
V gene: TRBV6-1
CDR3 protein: CASSGRDLYGYTF
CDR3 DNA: TGTGCCAGCAGTGGAAGGGACTTGTATGGCTACACCTTC

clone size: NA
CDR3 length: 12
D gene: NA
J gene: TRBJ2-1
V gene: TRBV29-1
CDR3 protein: CSVDGRYNEQFF
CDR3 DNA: TGCAGCGTTGACGGCAGGTACAATGAGCAGTTCTTC

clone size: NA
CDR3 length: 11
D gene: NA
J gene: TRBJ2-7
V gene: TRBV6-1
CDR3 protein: CASSHAGEQYF
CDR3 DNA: TGTGCCAGCAGTCACGCCGGCGAGCAGTACTTC

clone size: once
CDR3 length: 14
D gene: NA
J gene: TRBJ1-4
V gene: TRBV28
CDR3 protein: CASTLRGALEKLFF
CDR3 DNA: TGTGCCAGCACCTTAAGAGGAGCGTTAGAAAAACTGTTTTTT

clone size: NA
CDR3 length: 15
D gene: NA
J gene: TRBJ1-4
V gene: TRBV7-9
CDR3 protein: CASSSYHATNEKLFF
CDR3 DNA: TGTGCCAGCAGCTCTTACCACGCAACTAATGAAAAACTGTTTTTT